This T cell receptor (beta chain) originates from a study of identical twins. Study conclusions and caveats: Insertion counts were lower in abundant cord blood beta clonotypes, a trend that memory repertoires did not show. Beta out-of-frame twin sharing showed a weaker excess.

V lost 6 bases and J lost 5; bases outside the gene matches: 6. This CDR3 has 15 amino acids. CDR1 is SEHNR, CDR2 FQNEAQ, per germline (reference sequence). As to this clonotype: The antigen is not known.

TCRdb itself ran the 5' RACE reads through MiXCR, one entry per CDR3 protein. This repertoire shows fewer than 650,000 distinct CDR3 sequences, around 7.4% found once; its top ten account for around 1.6%. These records were also assigned to another study, of yellow fever vaccine responses in identical twins.

The specimen sequenced was PBMCs. The V gene is TRBV7-9, the J gene TRBJ2-7, with 14 bases identical to TRBD2. This sequence originates from a woman under 30 in good health. The CDR3 loop reads CASSGTSGSRDEQYF. The CDR3 DNA sequence: TGTGCCAGCAGTGGGACTAGCGGGAGTCGCGACGAGCAGTACTTC.